The 20 T cell receptor beta chains below come from one sample, sequenced in a study of T cell responses to AZD1222 COVID-19 vaccine. Profiling relied on immunoSEQ multiplex PCR, and the TCRdb table lists in-frame clones only, not all of them. The table records about 130,000 clones, over 75% of them present only once. The sequences come from peripheral blood, collected on day 0 of AZD1222 vaccination. The receptors were gathered from an adult in good health.

The V gene is TRBV28, the J gene TRBJ1-5; tentatively, D is TRBD1 (5 bases). The CDR3 covers 17 residues. Germline-derived CDR1 and CDR2 are MDHEN and SYDVKM. The germline V and J ends were trimmed by 6 bases and 4 bases, with 22 bases remaining between them. CDR3 region: CASSPIRGTFGNQPQHF. The CDR3 DNA sequence: TGTGCCAGCAGCCCGATTCGGGGGACGTTCGGGAATCAGCCCCAGCATTTT.

A single count supports this clone. CDR3 sequence: CASSTSYYEQYF. Written as DNA, the CDR3 is TGTGCCAGCAGCACCTCCTACTACGAGCAGTACTTC. The chain couples TRBV11-2 to TRBJ2-7; D is undetermined. The CDR3 is 12 residues long. V was shortened by 5 bases and J by 3 bases, with 8 bases between the two germline ends. From germline, CDR1 is SGHAT and CDR2 FQNNGV. Combining the CDR3 with reference TRBV11-2 and TRBJ2-7 gives the whole variable domain EAGVAQSPRYKIIEKRQSVAFWCNPISGHATLYWYQQILGQGPKLLIQFQNNGVVDDSQLPKDRFSAERLKGVDSTLKIQPAKLEDSAVYLCASSTSYYEQYFGPGTRLTVT.

The rearrangement joins TRBV7-8 to TRBJ2-1; no definite D call. The germline gives CDR1 SGHVS, CDR2 FQNEAQ. There are 13 residues in the CDR3. Trimming left V 1 base short and J 7 bases short, with 8 bases between. The CDR3 here is CASSLVGLNEQFF. CDR3 nucleotide sequence: TGTGCCAGCAGCTTAGTGGGTTTAAATGAGCAGTTCTTC.

The genes are TRBV5-6 and TRBJ1-2; D not resolved. The CDR3 spans 14 residues. Germline assignment: CDR1 SGHDT and CDR2 YYEEEE. Between the trimmed V and J ends, which lost 6 bases and 1 base, there was a span of 13 bases. Here the CDR3 reads CASTLGAVNYGYTF. The CDR3 DNA reads as TGTGCCAGCACCCTTGGTGCGGTTAACTATGGCTACACCTTC. The variable domain in full, completed from reference TRBV5-6 and TRBJ1-2, reads DAGVTQSPTHLIKTRGQQVTLRCSPKSGHDTVSWYQQALGQGPQFIFQYYEEEERQRGNFPDRFSGHQFPNYSSELNVNALLLGDSALYLCASTLGAVNYGYTFGSGTRLTVV.

The rearrangement joins TRBV6-2 or TRBV6-3 to TRBJ1-2; tentative D call: TRBD1 (5 bases). The CDR3 length is 13 residues. With 2 bases removed from V and 5 bases from J, the gap between germline ends came to 9 bases. Germline CDR1 is MNHEY and CDR2 is SVGEGT. CDR3 in amino acids: CASSYGHMYGYTF. CDR3 DNA sequence: TGTGCCAGCAGTTACGGACACATGTATGGCTACACCTTC.

CDR3 DNA sequence: TGCGCCAGCAGCCAGGGGACAGGGGTTGTCGAGACCCAGTACTTC. Protein sequence: CASSQGTGVVETQYF. This sequence joins TRBV4-1 and TRBJ2-5; 10 bases agree with TRBD1. The germline CDR1 and CDR2 sequences are MGHRA and YSYEKL. This CDR3 has 15 amino acids. Trimming at V came to 3 bases and at J to 5 bases, leaving 6 bases not matched to a gene.

The CDR3 bases are TGTGCCAGCACCTATACGGGAGTCAAATACTATGGCTACACCTTC. Protein product: CASTYTGVKYYGYTF. The chain carries TRBV6-5 and TRBJ1-2; the D is unclear. This CDR3 is built from 15 residues. The V and J ends lost 7 bases and 3 bases respectively, with 18 bases between them. Germline V gene lookup returns CDR1 MNHEY and CDR2 SVGAGI.

The chain recombines TRBV5-3 with TRBJ1-4, with 9 nucleotides matching TRBD1. TRBV5-3 is classed as an ORF, of uncertain function. V lost 7 bases to trimming and J lost 0 bases; unmatched junction nucleotides: 16. The CDR3 sequence is 19 residues long. In DNA form, the CDR3 reads TGTGCCAGATCGCAGCAGCCGGGACAGGGAAAAGCAACTAATGAAAAACTGTTTTTT. It codes for CARSQQPGQGKATNEKLFF.

This chain joins TRBV28 and TRBJ2-4, with D tentatively TRBD1 or TRBD2 (5 bases each). The CDR3 is 13 amino acids. CDR1 and CDR2 from the germline V gene are MDHEN and SYDVKM. Trimming cost V 7 bases and J 11 bases, with 18 bases left between them. DNA for the CDR3: TGTGCCAGCAACGCACCGAACTCGGGGCTTCAGTACTTC. Protein sequence: CASNAPNSGLQYF.

The chain employs TRBV4-2 and TRBJ1-6, with D possibly being TRBD1 (5 bases). Trimming shortened V by 0 bases and J by 6 bases, and 12 bases separated the two germline ends. Germline CDR1 and CDR2: LGHNA and YNFKEQ. The CDR3 spans 16 residues. The CDR3 loop is CASSQDIGAANSPLHF. The CDR3 nucleotides are TGTGCCAGCAGCCAAGATATTGGGGCAGCTAATTCACCCCTCCACTTT.

The chain joins TRBV24-1 to TRBJ2-3, with 8 nucleotides matching TRBD1. The V gene end was trimmed by 4 bases and the J gene end by 0 bases; junction bases not matched to a gene: 11. The CDR3 loop spans 18 amino acids. Germline V gene data show CDR1 as KGHDR and CDR2 as SFDVKD. The DNA of the CDR3 is TGTGCCACCAGTGACCCGTGGGGGACAGGAACTAGCACAGATACGCAGTATTTT. Its translation: CATSDPWGTGTSTDTQYF.

The chain couples TRBV28 to TRBJ1-6; possible D gene TRBD1, 6 bases. The V end lost 3 bases, the J end lost 0 bases, and 12 bases lay between the germline ends. The CDR3 is made up of 17 amino acids. In germline, CDR1 is MDHEN, CDR2 SYDVKM. The CDR3 DNA reads TGTGCCAGCAGTTTTCGGGGGGCGAACTCCTATAATTCACCCCTCCACTTT. Translated: CASSFRGANSYNSPLHF.

This chain connects TRBV7-9 to TRBJ1-1; D is uncertain. Germline CDR1 SEHNR, CDR2 FQNEAQ (reference sequence). Trimming removed 3 bases at V and 1 base at J, with 12 bases between. This CDR3 has 15 amino acids. Here the CDR3 DNA reads TGTGCCAGCAGCTTTTCTAACCGGGGGAACACTGAAGCTTTCTTT. This sequence encodes CASSFSNRGNTEAFF.

This clone has just one count. The chain has TRBV28 and TRBJ1-1; possibly TRBD1 for D (5 bases). The CDR3 covers 12 residues. From germline, CDR1 is MDHEN and CDR2 SYDVKM. The ends were cut back, 7 bases at V and 8 bases at J, with 14 bases in the middle. CDR3 in DNA: TGTGCCAGCACCTGGGAGGGGCCCGAAGCTTTCTTT. It translates to CASTWEGPEAFF. Full variable domain (missing parts from reference TRBV28 and TRBJ1-1): DVKVTQSSRYLVKRTGEKVFLECVQDMDHENMFWYRQDPGLGLRLIYFSYDVKMKEKGDIPEGYSVSREKKERFSLILESASTNQTSMYLCASTWEGPEAFFGQGTRLTVV.

The chain couples TRBV10-3 to TRBJ1-4; 8 bases map to TRBD1. The CDR3 runs to 12 residues. Germline CDR1 is ENHRY and CDR2 is SYGVKD. J gave up 5 bases and V 11 bases, and 4 bases lay outside the gene matches. CDR3 nucleotide sequence: TGTGCCTCAGGGACAGGCAATGAAAAACTGTTTTTT. Encoded protein: CASGTGNEKLFF.

Here the CDR3 DNA reads TGTGCCAGCAGTTTTGAGTGGGACTATAGCAATCAGCCCCAGCATTTT. Translating gives CASSFEWDYSNQPQHF. The chain has TRBV28 and TRBJ1-5, with D perhaps TRBD1 (5 bases). Germline values: CDR1 MDHEN, CDR2 SYDVKM. The V and J ends lost 3 bases and 0 bases respectively, with 12 bases between them. The CDR3 contains 16 residues.

This clone was seen just once. The chain joins TRBV28 to TRBJ1-5; D perhaps matches TRBD1 (6 bases). V was shortened by 5 bases and J by 4 bases, with 9 bases between the two germline ends. This CDR3 region has 13 residues. The V gene's germline CDR1 is MDHEN and CDR2 SYDVKM. CDR3: CASSVGGNQPQHF. CDR3 DNA: TGTGCCAGCAGTGTAGGGGGTAATCAGCCCCAGCATTTT.

This chain uses TRBV20-1 with TRBJ2-5; D is unclear. V was cut by 3 bases and J by 4 bases, with 15 bases left in between. This CDR3 has 14 amino acids. CDR1 is DFQATT, CDR2 SNEGSKA, per germline (reference sequence). The CDR3 DNA reads as TGCAGTGCTAGTAGGGTAGGCGGAGCAGAGACCCAGTACTTC. Translating it yields CSASRVGGAETQYF.

The chain combines TRBV7-9 with TRBJ2-4; D might be TRBD1 (5 bases). The germline CDR1 and CDR2 sequences are SEHNR and FQNEAQ (reference sequence). The CDR3 extends over 17 amino acids. V lost 1 base, J lost 1 base, and 14 bases lay in between. The CDR3 sequence: CASSLVTGTVAKNIQYF. DNA for the CDR3: TGTGCCAGCAGCTTAGTAACAGGAACCGTGGCCAAAAACATTCAGTACTTC. Full variable domain (remainder filled in from reference TRBV7-9 and TRBJ2-4): DTGVSQNPRHKITKRGQNVTFRCDPISEHNRLYWYRQTLGQGPEFLTYFQNEAQLEKSRLLSDRFSAERPKGSFSTLEIQRTEQGDSAMYLCASSLVTGTVAKNIQYFGAGTRLSVL.

This chain links TRBV27 with TRBJ1-1; D possibly corresponds to TRBD1 (5 bases). The germline CDR1 and CDR2 sequences are MNHEY and SMNVEV (reference sequence). V lost 3 bases and J lost 0, with 14 bases in between. There are 16 residues in the CDR3. The CDR3 nucleotides read TGTGCCAGCAGTTTCCAGGGAACTCGGATGAACACTGAAGCTTTCTTT. It translates to CASSFQGTRMNTEAFF.